The next 7 T cell receptor beta chains were all read from a single sample in a study of graft-versus-host responses after intestinal transplantation. Data came from immunoSEQ multiplex PCR; TCRdb stores just in-frame clones and leaves some out. The table records tens of thousands of clones, 89% of them present only once. These TCRs are of unknown antigen specificity. Sequenced material: unstimulated CD8+ T cells sorted from spleen or lymph node cells, taken before intestinal transplant. Source of these receptors: a human donor who received an intestinal transplant.

The rearrangement uses TRBV30 and TRBJ2-1; perhaps TRBD2 as D (7 bases). The germline V and J ends were trimmed by 3 bases and 7 bases, with 13 bases remaining between them. Germline CDR1 and CDR2: GTSNPN and SVGIG (reference sequence). CDR3 length: 13 amino acids. CDR3 protein: CAWRGGAGNEQFF. In nucleotides, the CDR3 is TGTGCCTGGAGAGGGGGGGCTGGGAATGAGCAGTTCTTC.

This clone is a singleton in its sample. The chain combines TRBV13 with TRBJ2-7; 9 nucleotides align to TRBD2. The germline CDR1 and CDR2 sequences are PRHDT and FYEKMQ (reference sequence). The CDR3 has 14 residues. V lost 3 bases and J lost 2; bases outside the gene matches: 2. For the CDR3, the DNA is TGTGCCAGCAGCTTGACTAGCGGCGCCTACGAGCAGTACTTC. This translates into CASSLTSGAYEQYF.

This chain links TRBV19 with TRBJ2-3, with D possibly being TRBD2 (6 bases). The CDR3 runs 13 residues. Germline V gene sequence: CDR1 LNHDA, CDR2 SQIVND (reference sequence). The V end lost 10 bases, the J end lost 8 bases, and 19 bases lay between the germline ends. CDR3 in amino acids: CATIPGLGGTQYF. The CDR3 region has the DNA TGTGCCACCATCCCGGGACTTGGAGGTACGCAGTATTTT.

In this sample, this clone turned up a few times. This chain uses TRBV15 with TRBJ1-2; D is possibly TRBD1 (5 bases). This CDR3 comprises 14 residues. Between the trimmed V and J ends, which lost 0 bases and 5 bases, there was a span of 10 bases. The V gene's germline CDR1 is LNHNV and CDR2 YYDKDF (reference sequence). CDR3 region: CATSREDSPYGYTF. The CDR3 region has the DNA TGTGCCACCAGCAGAGAAGACAGCCCTTATGGCTACACCTTC.

V and J are TRBV27 and TRBJ1-2; 8 bases agree with TRBD1. CDR1 MNHEY and CDR2 SMNVEV come from the germline V gene (reference sequence). V dropped 4 bases and J dropped 0; count of bases not matched to a gene: 7. This CDR3 spans 16 amino acids. The CDR3 spells CASSSPDRGANYGYTF. The CDR3 DNA reads as TGTGCCAGCAGTTCTCCCGACAGGGGTGCTAACTATGGCTACACCTTC.

The rearrangement links TRBV30 to TRBJ1-4; 10 positions match TRBD1. The germline CDR1 and CDR2 sequences are GTSNPN and SVGIG (reference sequence). The CDR3 is 14 residues long. V lost 4 bases, J lost 7 bases, and 6 bases stayed unmatched. Here the CDR3 reads CAWKRQGASEKLFF. Here the CDR3 DNA reads TGTGCCTGGAAAAGACAGGGGGCGAGTGAAAAACTGTTTTTT.

This chain links TRBV6-1 with TRBJ1-1, with D uncertain. The CDR3 contains 14 residues. Germline V lookup: CDR1 MNHNS, CDR2 SASEGT. The V gene lost 5 bases and the J gene lost 0 bases, with 10 bases spanning the gap. The CDR3 spells CASSSQNMNTEAFF. DNA for the CDR3: TGTGCCAGCAGTTCACAGAACATGAACACTGAAGCTTTCTTT.